This T cell receptor (beta chain) was sequenced for a study of T-cell memory formation after mild COVID-19. Study observations and caveats: Pre-infection memory harbored some responding clones, suggesting cross-reactive memory joined. Chiefly within CM and EM were the contracting CD4+ clones; CD8+ ones were within EMRA. Whether day 37 second-wave clones are SARS-CoV-2-specific was not confirmed. Clones that contracted from day 15 to 85 were balanced CD4/CD8, while later expanders leaned CD4+.

V lost 3 bases, J lost 5 bases, and 24 bases lay in between. Germline values: CDR1 SGHRS, CDR2 YFSETQ. The CDR3 is 17 amino acids. This clonotype was seen a handful of times. What it recognizes is unknown. TCRdb fed the 5' RACE reads into MiXCR, producing one record per CDR3 protein. The sample holds under 450,000 distinct CDR3 sequences; about a quarter are singletons and the top ten take roughly 14%. Material for sequencing was PBMCs or a T cell subset sorted from them (not recorded which). The sequence was collected from an adult woman who had mild COVID-19 (a few samples of this study predate the infection). Cell type and time point are not known. This sequence joins TRBV5-1 and TRBJ2-7; D gene unclear. The CDR3 DNA follows: TGCGCCAGCAGCTCACCCGAGGCAGGATGGTTTAGTGACGAGCAGTACTTC. Protein sequence: CASSSPEAGWFSDEQYF.